A selection of T cell receptor beta chains follows, all from one sample in a study of cytomegalovirus exposure and HLA in healthy donors. TCRdb keeps only in-frame clones here, not all; method: immunoSEQ multiplex PCR. This table holds 75,000 to 90,000 clones, about 68% found once. The specimen sequenced was PBMCs. These receptors all come from a man aged 25-40 years in good health and CMV-seropositive. CDR3s include the opening cysteine and the closing phenylalanine or tryptophan. A D gene is named only where the DNA matches it firmly.

cdr3_aa | cdr3_nt | v_call | d_call | j_call | cdr3_length
CASSYSPGQSNYGYTF | TGTGCCAGCAGTTACTCACCCGGACAGTCCAACTATGGCTACACCTTC | TRBV6-5 | . | TRBJ1-2 | 16
CASLDPSGNEKLFF | TGTGCCAGTCTTGACCCAAGCGGGAATGAAAAACTGTTTTTT | TRBV2 | . | TRBJ1-4 | 14
CASSETGRYGYTF | TGTGCCAGCAGTGAAACAGGCCGCTATGGCTACACCTTC | TRBV6-1 | . | TRBJ1-2 | 13
CASSDRGAPQHF | TGTGCCAGTAGCGACAGGGGGGCGCCCCAGCATTTT | TRBV19 | TRBD1 | TRBJ1-5 | 12
CASSPLGSGGRRNEQFF | TGTGCCAGCAGTCCCCTTGGGTCGGGCGGGAGGCGCAATGAGCAGTTCTTC | TRBV28 | TRBD2 | TRBJ2-1 | 17
CASSLKDRGPNYGYTF | TGCGCCAGCAGCCTAAAAGACAGGGGCCCTAACTATGGCTACACCTTC | TRBV5-1 | TRBD1 | TRBJ1-2 | 16
CASSTTGLVVAGYTF | TGTGCCAGCAGTACGACAGGACTAGTAGTTGCTGGCTACACCTTC | TRBV2 | . | TRBJ1-2 | 15
CASSTGTGEYNEQFF | TGCGCCAGCAGCACCGGGACAGGGGAGTACAATGAGCAGTTCTTC | TRBV10-1 | TRBD1 | TRBJ2-1 | 15
CASSESGGKNQPQHF | TGTGCCAGCAGTGAGTCAGGGGGAAAGAATCAGCCCCAGCATTTT | TRBV25-1 | TRBD1 | TRBJ1-5 | 15
CASSGPLAGGSTDTQYF | TGTGCCAGCAGCGGACCCCTAGCGGGGGGAAGCACAGATACGCAGTATTTT | TRBV9 | TRBD2 | TRBJ2-3 | 17
CASSFSGNTEAFF | TGTGCCAGCAGTTTCTCAGGGAACACTGAAGCTTTCTTT | TRBV6-4 | . | TRBJ1-1 | 13
CASSWTGVQDTQYF | TGTGCCAGCAGTTGGACAGGGGTGCAAGATACGCAGTATTTT | TRBV27 | TRBD1 | TRBJ2-3 | 14
CASSLMREATDTQYF | TGTGCCAGCAGCTTGATGAGGGAGGCCACAGATACGCAGTATTTT | TRBV5-8 | . | TRBJ2-3 | 15
CASNQMNTEAFF | TGTGCCAGCAACCAGATGAACACTGAAGCTTTCTTT | TRBV9 | . | TRBJ1-1 | 12
CASSLTSGSTDTQYF | TGTGCCAGCAGCTTGACTAGCGGGAGTACAGATACGCAGTATTTT | TRBV7-3 | TRBD2 | TRBJ2-3 | 15
CASSLGSGGTDTQYF | TGTGCTAGCAGCTTAGGTAGCGGGGGGACAGATACGCAGTATTTT | TRBV7-7 | TRBD2 | TRBJ2-3 | 15